This T cell receptor (beta chain) derives from a study of blood T cell repertoires in COVID-19. In the study overall: In each case, the material was cDNA or gDNA derived from T cells, B-cell-depleted T cells, or PBMCs.

Repertoires were generated with immunoSEQ multiplex PCR, while TCRdb's copy carries only in-frame clones and drops some. This repertoire shows 100,000 to 120,000 clones, nearly 90% found once; its top ten account for approximately 5%. Germline values: CDR1 SGHRS, CDR2 YFSETQ. Trimming took 1 base from V and 6 from J, leaving 8 bases between them. The CDR3 covers 13 residues. The sample was peripheral blood. The TCR was taken from a human donor in a cohort sampled during active COVID-19. The rearrangement links TRBV5-1 to TRBJ2-1, with D possibly TRBD1 on 6 matching bases. This CDR3 is CASSLTGINEQFF. The CDR3 DNA is TGCGCCAGCAGCTTGACAGGGATCAATGAGCAGTTCTTC.